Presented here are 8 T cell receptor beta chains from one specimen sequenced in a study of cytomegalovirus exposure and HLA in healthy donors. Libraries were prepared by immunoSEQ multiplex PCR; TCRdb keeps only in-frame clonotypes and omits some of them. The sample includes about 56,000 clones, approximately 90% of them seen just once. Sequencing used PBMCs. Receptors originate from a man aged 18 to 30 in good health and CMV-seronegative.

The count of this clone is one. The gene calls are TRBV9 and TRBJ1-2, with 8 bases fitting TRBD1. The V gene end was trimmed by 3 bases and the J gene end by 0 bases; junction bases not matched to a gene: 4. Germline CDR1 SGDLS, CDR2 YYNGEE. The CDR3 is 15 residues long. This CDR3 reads CASSAGTGTNYGYTF. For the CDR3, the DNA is TGTGCCAGCAGCGCGGGGACAGGTACTAACTATGGCTACACCTTC.

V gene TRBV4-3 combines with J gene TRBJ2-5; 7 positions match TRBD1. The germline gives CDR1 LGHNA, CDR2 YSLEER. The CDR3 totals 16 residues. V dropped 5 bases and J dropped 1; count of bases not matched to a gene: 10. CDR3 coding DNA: TGCGCCAGCAGCTTGTCAGGACAGGAACTCCAAGAGACCCAGTACTTC. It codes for CASSLSGQELQETQYF.

CDR3 sequence (DNA): TGTGCCAGCAGTTTCGCGGGACGCTCCTACGAGCAGTACTTC. Translation: CASSFAGRSYEQYF. This chain joins TRBV6-6 and TRBJ2-5; D might be TRBD2 (6 bases). The J call could be wrong; TRBJ2-7 is a better fit for the DNA end. The CDR3 extends over 14 amino acids. Germline V CDR1 and CDR2: MNHNY, SVGAGI (reference sequence).

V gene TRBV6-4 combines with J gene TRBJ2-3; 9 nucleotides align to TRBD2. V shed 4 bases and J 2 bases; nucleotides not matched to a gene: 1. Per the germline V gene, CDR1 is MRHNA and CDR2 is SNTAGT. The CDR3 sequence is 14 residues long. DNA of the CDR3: TGTGCCAGCAGTGCTAGCGGGGACACAGATACGCAGTATTTT. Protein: CASSASGDTDTQYF.

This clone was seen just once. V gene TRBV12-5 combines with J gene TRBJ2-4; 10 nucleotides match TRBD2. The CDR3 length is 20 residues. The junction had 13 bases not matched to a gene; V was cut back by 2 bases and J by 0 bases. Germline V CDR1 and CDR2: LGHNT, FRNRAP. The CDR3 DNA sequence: TGTGCTAGTGGTTTGATCACGCCTAGCGGGAGACTCCTAGCCAAAAACATTCAGTACTTC. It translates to CASGLITPSGRLLAKNIQYF.

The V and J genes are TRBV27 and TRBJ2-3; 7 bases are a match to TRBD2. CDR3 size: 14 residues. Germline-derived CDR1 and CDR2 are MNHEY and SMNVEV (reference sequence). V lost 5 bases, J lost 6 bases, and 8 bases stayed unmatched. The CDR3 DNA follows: TGTGCCAGCAGTCCTCTAGCGGACGAGGATACGCAGTATTTT. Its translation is CASSPLADEDTQYF.

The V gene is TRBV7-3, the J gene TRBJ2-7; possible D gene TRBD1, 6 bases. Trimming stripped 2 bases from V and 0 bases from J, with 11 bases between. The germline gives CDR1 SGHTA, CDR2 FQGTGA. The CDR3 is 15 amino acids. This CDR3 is CASSLSGASSYEQYF. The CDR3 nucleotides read TGTGCCAGCAGCTTATCAGGGGCCAGCTCCTACGAGCAGTACTTC. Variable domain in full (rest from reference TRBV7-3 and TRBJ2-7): GAGVSQTPSNKVTEKGKYVELRCDPISGHTALYWYRQSLGQGPEFLIYFQGTGAADDSGLPNDRFFAVRPEGSVSTLKIQRTERGDSAVYLCASSLSGASSYEQYFGPGTRLTVT.

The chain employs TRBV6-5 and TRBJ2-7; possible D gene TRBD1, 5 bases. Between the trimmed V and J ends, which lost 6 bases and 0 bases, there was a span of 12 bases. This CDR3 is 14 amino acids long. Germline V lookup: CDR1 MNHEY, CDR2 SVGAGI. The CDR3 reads CASSDSSFSYEQYF. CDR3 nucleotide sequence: TGTGCCAGCAGCGACAGCTCTTTCTCCTACGAGCAGTACTTC.